What follows are 4 T cell receptor beta chains derived from one specimen sequenced in a study of blood T cell repertoires in COVID-19. The repertoire was sequenced with immunoSEQ multiplex PCR; TCRdb's copy has only in-frame clones and lacks some. There are 46,000 or so clones in the sample; 70% to 90% occur only once, and around 30% lies in the top ten. The sequenced material came from peripheral blood. The source of these receptors is a woman aged 80 or over with COVID-19, enrolled during active disease.

This chain joins TRBV7-8 and TRBJ1-1; 10 bases fit TRBD1. Trimming at V came to 4 bases and at J to 1 base, leaving 6 bases not matched to a gene. Germline V gene sequence: CDR1 SGHVS, CDR2 FQNEAQ. This CDR3 contains 16 residues. The CDR3 region has the DNA TGTGCCAGCAGCTCCCGGGACAGGGGATCGAACACTGAAGCTTTCTTT. Its protein is CASSSRDRGSNTEAFF.

This clone occurred a few times. Here the CDR3 reads CASAGQGLAEAFF. In DNA form, the CDR3 reads TGTGCCAGCGCTGGACAGGGACTCGCTGAAGCTTTCTTT. The J gene is TRBJ1-1, the V gene TRBV27; 8 nucleotides line up with TRBD1. The CDR3 extends over 13 amino acids. Germline V CDR1 and CDR2: MNHEY, SMNVEV (reference sequence). V shed 8 bases and J 6 bases; nucleotides not matched to a gene: 8.

The gene calls are TRBV15 and TRBJ2-1; D is unresolved. Trimming took off 1 base at V and 4 bases at J, with 14 bases between the two ends. Per the germline V gene, CDR1 is LNHNV and CDR2 is YYDKDF (reference sequence). CDR3 size: 16 residues. The chain's CDR3 is CATSRGKAVGYNEQFF. The CDR3 DNA follows: TGTGCCACCAGCAGAGGGAAGGCGGTCGGGTACAATGAGCAGTTCTTC.

The chain couples TRBV19 to TRBJ2-3, with 10 bases fitting TRBD1. The CDR3 has 19 amino acids. The germline V gene encodes CDR1 LNHDA and CDR2 SQIVND (reference sequence). J gave up 2 bases and V 4 bases, and 15 bases lay outside the gene matches. The CDR3 protein is CASSTRPGQGFWTTDTQYF. CDR3 coding DNA: TGTGCCAGTAGTACCCGACCGGGACAGGGGTTTTGGACCACAGATACGCAGTATTTT.